Listed below are T cell receptor beta chains from one sample, sequenced in a study of identical twins. TCRdb fed the 5' RACE reads into MiXCR, producing one record per CDR3 protein. The sample has roughly 720,000 distinct CDR3 sequences; approximately 18% are singletons. These records were also assigned to another study, of T cells expressing NK-cell markers.

The sample consisted of PBMCs. These receptors were obtained from a woman aged 18-29 years in good health. The conserved cysteine and the conserved F or W are not part of the CDR3 here.

V gene	J gene	CDR3 protein
TRBV12-3/TRBV12-4	TRBJ1-1	ASSFGGFEAF
TRBV10-3	TRBJ2-1	AIRAPSSYNEQF
TRBV20-1	TRBJ2-1	SASSERFYEQF
TRBV6-1	TRBJ1-2	ASREPGFHGYT
TRBV5-1	TRBJ2-7	ASSPNPDSFYEQY
TRBV20-1	TRBJ2-1	SARLGGPGNEQF
TRBV3-1	TRBJ1-2	ASSQEGQGSLRYT
TRBV10-3	TRBJ1-6	ASRGPGANNSPLH
TRBV5-6	TRBJ2-3	ASSHTGSGRLDTQY
TRBV5-1	TRBJ1-4	ASSDRQGAEKLF
TRBV20-1	TRBJ2-1	SAAYRENEQF
TRBV12-3/TRBV12-4	TRBJ2-1	ASSLLAGVYNEQF
TRBV4-2	TRBJ2-7	ASSPRGEYEQY
TRBV5-6	TRBJ2-7	ASSPGLALDEQY
TRBV5-1	TRBJ1-4	ASSSPQARGEKLF
TRBV12-3/TRBV12-4	TRBJ2-1	ASSSGLAGAGPYNEQF
TRBV10-3	TRBJ2-1	AISESQYREQF
TRBV18	TRBJ1-2	ASSPGQKQHYGYT
TRBV18	TRBJ1-1	ASSFRDRAPEAF
TRBV9	TRBJ2-7	ASTLPCYEQY
TRBV20-1	TRBJ2-3	SARVRLPDTQY
TRBV30	TRBJ2-3	AWSVGLAGADTQY
TRBV15	TRBJ2-1	ATSRVSGRPDNEQF